These T cell receptor beta chains were read from a single sample in a study of identical twins. Using its own MiXCR run on the 5' RACE reads, TCRdb lists one record per CDR3 protein. The table records about 890,000 distinct CDR3 sequences, about 12% of them present only once. The same sample was also studied in work on yellow fever vaccine responses in identical twins.

The sequenced sample consisted of PBMCs. Receptor source: a woman under 30 in good health. CDR3s include the opening cysteine and the closing phenylalanine or tryptophan. The order of the fields is V gene, J gene, clone size, D gene, CDR3 protein, CDR3 DNA. The D gene is left open where the match is weak. Clone size is stated in some rows and not others, as once, few, many or a class when expanded.

>TRBV6-5|TRBJ2-1|NA|NA
CASSWNSYNEQFF
TGTGCCAGCAGTTGGAATTCCTACAATGAGCAGTTCTTC
>TRBV4-1|TRBJ1-1|few|NA
CASSLILKNTEAFF
TGCGCCAGCAGTCTAATCCTGAAGAACACTGAAGCTTTCTTT
>TRBV12-3/TRBV12-4|TRBJ1-4|few|NA
CASSFRAFNEKLFF
TGTGCCAGCAGTTTCCGGGCCTTTAATGAAAAACTGTTTTTT
>TRBV21-1|TRBJ2-7|few|NA
CASSKAGEVSYEQYF
TGTGCCAGCAGCAAGGCCGGTGAGGTCTCCTACGAGCAGTACTTC
>TRBV11-2|TRBJ2-2|few|NA
CASSLGRDGTGELFF
TGTGCCAGCAGCTTGGGGCGGGACGGCACCGGGGAGCTGTTTTTT
>TRBV3-1|TRBJ1-2|NA|TRBD1
CASSQGQGVVGYTF
TGTGCCAGCAGCCAAGGACAGGGAGTGGTTGGCTACACCTTC
>TRBV6-5|TRBJ1-1|many|NA
CASSYSVQGRNTEAFF
TGTGCCAGCAGTTACTCGGTTCAGGGCCGGAACACTGAAGCTTTCTTT
>TRBV20-1|TRBJ1-3|few|NA
CSAAWGGNTIYF
TGCAGTGCTGCTTGGGGTGGAAACACCATATATTTT
>TRBV12-5|TRBJ2-5|few|NA
CASGLGSLQETQYF
TGTGCTAGTGGTTTGGGCTCGTTGCAAGAGACCCAGTACTTC
>TRBV6-1|TRBJ1-4|many|NA
CASSPREGREKLFF
TGTGCCAGCAGTCCCCGTGAGGGGCGTGAAAAACTGTTTTTT
>TRBV6-5|TRBJ2-1|NA|TRBD2
CASSSTPSGPYNEQFF
TGTGCCAGCAGTTCAACCCCTAGCGGTCCGTACAATGAGCAGTTCTTC
>TRBV29-1|TRBJ2-1|many|TRBD2
CSADGTSGSLGYEQFF
TGCAGCGCCGATGGGACTAGCGGTTCCCTAGGCTATGAGCAGTTCTTC
>TRBV14|TRBJ2-5|NA|NA
CASRPGLIETQYF
TGTGCCAGCAGACCCGGCTTGATCGAGACCCAGTACTTC
>TRBV3-1|TRBJ1-5|few|NA
CASSQAVWDQPQHF
TGTGCCAGCAGCCAAGCAGTATGGGATCAGCCCCAGCATTTT
>TRBV18|TRBJ2-3|few|NA
CASSPIRGYTDTQYF
TGTGCCAGCTCACCAATCAGGGGATACACAGATACGCAGTATTTT
>TRBV20-1|TRBJ1-4|NA|NA
CSARSARLQEKLFF
TGCAGTGCTAGATCGGCGAGGTTACAAGAAAAACTGTTTTTT
>TRBV13|TRBJ2-7|NA|TRBD2
CASSIRTSGSYSYEQYF
TGTGCCAGCAGCATACGGACTAGCGGGAGCTACTCCTACGAGCAGTACTTC
>TRBV20-1|TRBJ1-5|few|NA
CSASPPGGGNQPQHF
TGCAGTGCTAGCCCACCCGGGGGGGGCAATCAGCCCCAGCATTTT
>TRBV7-8|TRBJ2-1|NA|TRBD2
CASSLYVSGRNEQFF
TGTGCCAGCAGCTTATATGTTAGCGGGAGGAATGAGCAGTTCTTC
>TRBV19|TRBJ2-3|few|NA
CASTPGAMGDTQYF
TGTGCCAGTACCCCAGGGGCCATGGGAGATACGCAGTATTTT
>TRBV20-1|TRBJ2-3|NA|TRBD1
CSAPGTGGDTQYF
TGCAGTGCCCCCGGGACAGGGGGGGATACGCAGTATTTT
>TRBV28|TRBJ2-1|few|TRBD2
CASSFLRRAGPYNEQFF
TGTGCCAGCAGTTTTCTAAGGAGAGCGGGACCCTACAATGAGCAGTTCTTC
>TRBV11-2|TRBJ1-4|many|TRBD1
CASSGETGFNEKLFF
TGTGCCAGCAGCGGGGAGACAGGGTTTAATGAAAAACTGTTTTTT
>TRBV28|TRBJ2-7|many|NA
CASSPPGRVNEQYF
TGTGCCAGCAGTCCCCCCGGGCGGGTAAACGAGCAGTACTTC
>TRBV18|TRBJ2-4|few|NA
CASSRRDGQNIQYF
TGTGCCAGCTCACGACGGGACGGGCAAAACATTCAGTACTTC
>TRBV5-5|TRBJ2-5|NA|NA
CASSPVLARETQYF
TGTGCCAGCAGCCCCGTACTAGCTCGAGAGACCCAGTACTTC
>TRBV7-9|TRBJ2-3|many|TRBD2
CASSETSGPTDTQYF
TGTGCCAGCAGCGAGACTAGCGGGCCCACAGATACGCAGTATTTT
>TRBV29-1|TRBJ2-7|few|TRBD1
CSVLYPRQGTTYEQYF
TGCAGCGTTCTTTATCCAAGACAGGGGACCACCTACGAGCAGTACTTC
>TRBV11-2|TRBJ2-7|NA|TRBD2
CASSPTSGKSYEQYF
TGTGCCAGCAGCCCGACTAGCGGGAAGTCCTACGAGCAGTACTTC